This T cell receptor beta chain was profiled in a study of blood T cells in healthy people across ages. Notes on the study in general: Per million T cells, the diversity of TCR beta decreased roughly linearly as age advanced.

PCR was performed a second time for about 7 to 11 cycles using a sample-barcoded 5' primer and a J-beta primer mix. TCRdb redid the calling of the 5' RACE reads with MiXCR, one entry per CDR3 protein. The sample shows more than 650,000 distinct CDR3 sequences, 20% to 30% of them seen only once. With respect to this clonotype: Its specificity is unknown.

Germline V gene data show CDR1 as KGHDR and CDR2 as SFDVKD. This CDR3 spans 14 amino acids. V was trimmed by 3 bases and J by 6 bases, leaving 10 bases between them. The sample also formed part of further work on T cells of mothers and their children. From that paper: When mothers and children were related, their normalized repertoire overlap, which was always slightly higher, did not differ significantly from that of unrelated pairs.

The source is a boy younger than 18 in good health. The V and J genes are TRBV24-1 and TRBJ1-4; a weak D match, TRBD1 (6 bases). Material: blood. CDR3 amino acids: CATSDPGGDEKLFF. CDR3 DNA sequence: TGTGCCACCAGTGATCCCGGGGGCGATGAAAAACTGTTTTTT.